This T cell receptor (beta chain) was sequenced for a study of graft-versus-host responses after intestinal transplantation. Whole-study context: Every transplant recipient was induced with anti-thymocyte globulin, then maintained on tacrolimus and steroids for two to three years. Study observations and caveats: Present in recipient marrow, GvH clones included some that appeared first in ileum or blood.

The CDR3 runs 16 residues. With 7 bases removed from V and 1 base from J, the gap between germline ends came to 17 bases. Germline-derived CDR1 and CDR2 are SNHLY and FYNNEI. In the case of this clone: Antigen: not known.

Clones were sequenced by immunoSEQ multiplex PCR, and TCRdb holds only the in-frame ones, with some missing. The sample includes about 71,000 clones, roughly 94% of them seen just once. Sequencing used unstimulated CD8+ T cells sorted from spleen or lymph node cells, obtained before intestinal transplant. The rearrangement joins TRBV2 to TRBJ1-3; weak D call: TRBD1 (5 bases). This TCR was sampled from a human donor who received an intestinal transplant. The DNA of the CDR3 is TGTGCCAGCAATCAGGGTATCTCCGGGTCTGGAAACACCATATATTTT. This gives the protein CASNQGISGSGNTIYF.